Below, 29 T cell receptor beta chains from the same sample are listed, as sequenced in a study of Ad26.COV2.S vaccination and SARS-CoV-2 variants. Profiling relied on immunoSEQ multiplex PCR, and the TCRdb table lists in-frame clones only, not all of them. The data hold hundreds of thousands of clones, with roughly 84% observed a single time. Treatment reported: around 19 received Ad26.COV2.S at low or high dose, single or two shots; five or six received placebo; per-sample allocation not given. Samples came from day 63 after the first vaccine or placebo injection. Specimen: peripheral blood, collected in a trial of Ad26.COV2.S vaccine versus placebo. The receptor set was obtained from a person aged 18 to 59 who received the Ad26.COV2.S COVID-19 vaccine or a placebo.

The chain uses TRBV19 and TRBJ2-1, with TRBD2 matching 14 bases. This CDR3 has 16 amino acids. The V and J ends lost 3 bases and 7 bases, in that order; junction bases with no gene match: 5. Germline loops: CDR1 LNHDA, CDR2 SQIVND (reference sequence). CDR3 amino acids: CASSMGLAGAKNEQFF. The CDR3 coding sequence is TGTGCCAGTAGTATGGGACTAGCGGGGGCGAAGAATGAGCAGTTCTTC.

The genes are TRBV19 and TRBJ1-5; D ambiguous. Germline assignment: CDR1 LNHDA and CDR2 SQIVND (reference sequence). Trimming removed 8 bases at V and 1 base at J, with 9 bases between. The CDR3 extends over 13 amino acids. The CDR3 DNA follows: TGTGCCAGTGCTGACCAAAGCAATCAGCCCCAGCATTTT. Translated: CASADQSNQPQHF.

The gene calls are TRBV3-1 (or the pseudogene TRBV3-2) and TRBJ2-1, with D perhaps matching TRBD2 (6 bases). The CDR3 is 18 residues long. Trimming left V 0 bases short and J 4 bases short, with 19 bases between. Per germline, CDR1 LGHDT and CDR2 YNNKEL (reference sequence). CDR3 nucleotide sequence: TGTGCCAGCAGCCAAGATCGAATAGCGGTGAACCCGTACAATGAGCAGTTCTTC. Amino acid sequence: CASSQDRIAVNPYNEQFF.

This chain connects TRBV18 to TRBJ1-5; tentatively, D is TRBD1 (5 bases). Germline CDR1 KGHSH, CDR2 LQKENI. V was trimmed by 6 bases and J by 4 bases, leaving 10 bases between them. The CDR3 has 13 amino acids. The CDR3, as DNA: TGTGCCAGCTCGACGGGGGGAAATCAGCCCCAGCATTTT. Amino acids: CASSTGGNQPQHF.

CDR3 bases: TGTGCCAGCAGTGAATGGGGTCGGAACACTGAAGCTTTCTTT. It specifies CASSEWGRNTEAFF. The chain combines TRBV25-1 with TRBJ1-1; no reliable D call. The CDR3 is 14 amino acids. Trimming removed 1 base at V and 1 base at J, with 7 bases between. The germline gives CDR1 MGHDK, CDR2 SYGVNS.

This clone came up a few times. The chain is built from TRBV6-6 and TRBJ1-2; 10 bases are shared with TRBD1. The trim removed 6 bases at V and 3 bases at J, leaving 1 base unmatched. The CDR3 length is 13 residues. Germline V lookup: CDR1 MNHNY, CDR2 SVGAGI (reference sequence). The CDR3 is CASRDRGDYGYTF. As DNA, the CDR3 is TGTGCCAGCAGGGACAGGGGGGACTATGGCTACACCTTC.

The V and J genes are TRBV7-9 and TRBJ2-2, with 7 bases that match TRBD1. CDR3 length: 15 amino acids. In germline, CDR1 is SEHNR, CDR2 FQNEAQ (reference sequence). V dropped 1 base and J dropped 6; count of bases not matched to a gene: 5. CDR3 region: CASSLEPDRAGELFF. The CDR3 DNA reads as TGTGCCAGCAGCTTAGAGCCAGACAGGGCCGGGGAGCTGTTTTTT.

This chain joins TRBV29-1 and TRBJ1-3, with TRBD1 matching 9 bases. Germline values: CDR1 SQVTM, CDR2 ANQGSEA. With 6 bases clipped from V and 3 bases from J, the junction kept 3 bases outside the gene matches. This CDR3 has 13 residues. The CDR3: CSVRTGVGNTIYF. As DNA, the CDR3 is TGCAGCGTAAGGACAGGGGTTGGAAACACCATATATTTT.

The V call is TRBV6-5, the J call TRBJ1-3; possible D gene TRBD1, 5 bases. V lost 5 bases, J lost 1 base, and 12 bases lay in between. Germline V gives CDR1 MNHEY, CDR2 SVGAGI. There are 15 residues in the CDR3. CDR3 bases: TGTGCCAGCAGTCCTTATCAGGGATCTGGAAACACCATATATTTT. Translated: CASSPYQGSGNTIYF.

Only one count was recorded for this clone. The chain is built from TRBV6-4 and TRBJ2-3; D may match TRBD1 or TRBD2 (5 bases each). Germline CDR1 and CDR2: MRHNA and SNTAGT. The CDR3 consists of 14 residues. The germline V and J ends were trimmed by 2 bases and 0 bases, with 6 bases remaining between them. CDR3 nucleotide sequence: TGTGCCAGCAGTGACGGGACCAGCACAGATACGCAGTATTTT. Translation: CASSDGTSTDTQYF.

The J gene is TRBJ1-6, the V gene TRBV5-4; tentative D call: TRBD1 (6 bases). Trimming took off 1 base at V and 3 bases at J, with 8 bases between the two ends. This CDR3 region has 15 residues. Germline V gene sequence: CDR1 SGHNT, CDR2 YYREEE (reference sequence). CDR3 sequence reads: CASSLTQGYNSPLHF. The CDR3 DNA is TGTGCCAGCAGCTTGACACAGGGCTATAATTCACCCCTCCACTTT.

Only one count was recorded for this clone. This sequence joins TRBV4-1 and TRBJ2-7, with D perhaps being TRBD1 or TRBD2 (6 bases each). The germline CDR1 and CDR2 sequences are MGHRA and YSYEKL. CDR3 length: 16 amino acids. V gave up 0 bases and J gave up 3 bases, with 15 bases separating them. CDR3 bases: TGCGCCAGCAGCCAAGATGAGGGGGGACTTCTCTACGAGCAGTACTTC. It translates to CASSQDEGGLLYEQYF.

This chain uses TRBV24-1 with TRBJ1-2, with 10 nucleotides matching TRBD1. V trimming: 7 bases; J trimming: 10 bases; junction bases outside the gene matches: 5. CDR1 and CDR2 (germline): KGHDR, SFDVKD. This CDR3 comprises 12 residues. CDR3 loop: CATRGDRGDYTF. Written as DNA, the CDR3 is TGTGCCACCAGGGGGGACAGGGGCGACTACACCTTC.

V gene TRBV5-8 combines with J gene TRBJ1-1, with D unresolved. V shed 4 bases and J shed 1 base, with 11 bases lying between them. The CDR3 runs 14 residues. CDR1 SGHTS and CDR2 YDEGEE come from the germline V gene. CDR3 coding DNA: TGTGCCAGCAGCCCCCCTGCCGGGAACACTGAAGCTTTCTTT. Residues: CASSPPAGNTEAFF. The variable domain in full, with the rest retrieved from reference TRBV5-8 and TRBJ1-1, is EAGVTQSPTHLIKTRGQQATLRCSPISGHTSVYWYQQALGLGLQFLLWYDEGEERNRGNFPPRFSGRQFPNYSSELNVNALELEDSALYLCASSPPAGNTEAFFGQGTRLTVV.

This chain connects TRBV6-5 to TRBJ2-3; D ambiguous. The V gene's germline CDR1 is MNHEY and CDR2 SVGAGI. Trimming shortened V by 5 bases and J by 2 bases, and 8 bases separated the two germline ends. The CDR3 consists of 13 residues. The CDR3 DNA is TGTGCCAGCAGTATCACCCACACAGATACGCAGTATTTT. It codes for CASSITHTDTQYF.

This clone came up once. In DNA form, the CDR3 reads TGCGCCAGCAGCTTAAAGGCAGAGCCGAACACTGAAGCTTTCTTT. Residues: CASSLKAEPNTEAFF. This chain joins TRBV5-1 and TRBJ1-1; D call uncertain. Germline assignment: CDR1 SGHRS and CDR2 YFSETQ. The CDR3 has 15 amino acids. With 2 bases removed from V and 1 base from J, the gap between germline ends came to 12 bases. Using reference TRBV5-1 and TRBJ1-1 for the parts outside the CDR3, the full variable domain is KAGVTQTPRYLIKTRGQQVTLSCSPISGHRSVSWYQQTPGQGLQFLFEYFSETQRNKGNFPGRFSGRQFSNSRSEMNVSTLELGDSALYLCASSLKAEPNTEAFFGQGTRLTVV.

CDR3 in amino acids: CASSLVPDRRYEQYF. CDR3 nucleotide sequence: TGTGCCAGCAGCTTAGTACCGGACAGGAGATACGAGCAGTACTTC. The V and J genes are TRBV7-2 and TRBJ2-7, with 7 bases aligning to TRBD1. This CDR3 region has 15 residues. Germline lookup yields CDR1 SGHTA and CDR2 FQGNSA. V trimming: 1 base; J trimming: 4 bases; junction bases outside the gene matches: 7.

CDR3 in amino acids: CASSATGIDYGYTF. CDR3 DNA: TGTGCCAGCAGTGCCACGGGAATCGACTATGGCTACACCTTC. V gene TRBV7-3 combines with J gene TRBJ1-2, with no clear D. Per the germline V gene, CDR1 is SGHTA and CDR2 is FQGTGA. The CDR3 has 14 residues. Trimming stripped 6 bases from V and 3 bases from J, with 14 bases between.

V usage is TRBV5-6 and J usage is TRBJ1-6; D not certain. CDR3 length: 13 amino acids. V lost 0 bases to trimming and J lost 10 bases, with 8 bases between them. Germline CDR1 is SGHDT and CDR2 is YYEEEE. CDR3 DNA sequence: TGTGCCAGCAGCTTGGAGGCGAACTCACCCCTCCACTTT. Translating it yields CASSLEANSPLHF.

The J gene is TRBJ2-7, the V gene TRBV29-1; D is uncertain. Germline CDR1 SQVTM, CDR2 ANQGSEA. V dropped 0 bases and J dropped 6 bases, with 12 bases sitting between them. CDR3 length: 13 amino acids. The CDR3 spells CSVEEKGMGEQYF. CDR3 coding DNA: TGCAGCGTTGAAGAGAAGGGAATGGGCGAGCAGTACTTC.

This sequence joins TRBV12-3 or TRBV12-4 and TRBJ2-2; D gene unclear. The V gene lost 1 base and the J gene lost 5 bases, with 5 bases spanning the gap. This CDR3 is 13 amino acids long. In DNA, the CDR3 is TGTGCCAGCAGTTTAGGAGTGACCGGGGAGCTGTTTTTT. Protein: CASSLGVTGELFF.

Here the CDR3 reads CASSLSYPGKGATYNEQFF. As DNA, the CDR3 is TGTGCCAGCAGTCTCTCCTACCCCGGGAAGGGGGCTACCTACAATGAGCAGTTCTTC. This sequence joins TRBV28 and TRBJ2-1; 7 positions match TRBD1. In germline, CDR1 is MDHEN, CDR2 SYDVKM. After removal of 5 bases from V and 2 bases from J, the junction contained 18 bases not matched to a gene. The CDR3 length is 19 residues.

This clone was seen once. CDR3 loop: CASSLGGGNTEAFF. The CDR3 DNA is TGTGCCAGCAGCCTAGGGGGGGGAAACACTGAAGCTTTCTTT. The chain links TRBV3-1 (or the pseudogene TRBV3-2) to TRBJ1-1, with a weak D call TRBD1 (6 bases). Germline CDR1 is LGHDT and CDR2 is YNNKEL (reference sequence). CDR3 length equals 14 residues. Trimming stripped 4 bases from V and 2 bases from J, with 11 bases between.

The genes are TRBV16 and TRBJ2-5, with 8 bases lining up with TRBD2. Germline trimming cut 4 bases from V and 1 base from J; bases unmatched to any gene: 5. The CDR3 has 15 amino acids. Germline V gene data show CDR1 as KGHSY and CDR2 as FQNENV. CDR3 loop: CASSPPAGGQETQYF. The CDR3 nucleotides read TGTGCCAGCAGCCCCCCGGCGGGGGGCCAAGAGACCCAGTACTTC.

CDR3 nucleotide sequence: TGTGCCAGCGACCGACAGGGGACTAATGAAAAACTGTTTTTT. Amino acids: CASDRQGTNEKLFF. V usage is TRBV6-6 and J usage is TRBJ1-4; 8 nucleotides align to TRBD1. Trimming at V came to 8 bases and at J to 2 bases, leaving 4 bases not matched to a gene. The CDR3 runs to 14 residues. Germline CDR1 MNHNY, CDR2 SVGAGI (reference sequence).

The chain is built from TRBV5-1 and TRBJ1-5; D remains unclear. Deletions cut 2 bases from V and 0 bases from J, with 21 bases between. The CDR3 spans 19 residues. Germline V gene sequence: CDR1 SGHRS, CDR2 YFSETQ. The CDR3 loop is CASSFPIGPDGYSNQPQHF. The CDR3 DNA reads as TGCGCCAGCAGCTTTCCAATCGGGCCAGATGGGTATAGCAATCAGCCCCAGCATTTT.

The gene calls are TRBV6-1 and TRBJ2-5; 9 bases line up with TRBD2. Germline CDR1 reads MNHNS; CDR2 reads SASEGT. With 0 bases clipped from V and 9 bases from J, the junction kept 5 bases outside the gene matches. The CDR3 runs 14 residues. The CDR3 spells CASSEAGTSYPQYF. The CDR3, as DNA: TGTGCCAGCAGTGAAGCGGGGACTAGCTACCCCCAGTACTTC.

The chain links TRBV5-6 to TRBJ2-2; 7 bases agree with TRBD2. The J segment lost 5 bases and the V segment lost 1 base, leaving 5 bases of the junction unmatched. The germline V gene has CDR1 SGHDT and CDR2 YYEEEE. The CDR3 runs 15 residues. The CDR3 region has the DNA TGTGCCAGCAGCTTGAAGGGGAGGGTAACCGGGGAGCTGTTTTTT. Amino acids: CASSLKGRVTGELFF. The entire variable domain, with the rest obtained from reference TRBV5-6 and TRBJ2-2, is as follows: DAGVTQSPTHLIKTRGQQVTLRCSPKSGHDTVSWYQQALGQGPQFIFQYYEEEERQRGNFPDRFSGHQFPNYSSELNVNALLLGDSALYLCASSLKGRVTGELFFGEGSRLTVL.

The chain recombines TRBV5-1 with TRBJ1-3; tentative D call: TRBD1 (6 bases). Germline V CDR1 and CDR2: SGHRS, YFSETQ. Trimming removed 4 bases at V and 4 bases at J, with 15 bases between. The CDR3 is 15 amino acids. CDR3 amino acids: CASSPGGAVGNTIYF. The CDR3 DNA sequence: TGCGCCAGCAGCCCCGGGGGCGCCGTCGGAAACACCATATATTTT.